Below are 21 T cell receptor beta chains sequenced from a single sample in a study of T-cell reconstitution after alpha-beta-depleted transplantation in children (dated by TCRdb to about 2016). The protocol used for the library was PCR. TCRdb shows the sequencer as Illumina HiSeq 2500. TCR libraries were prepared with molecular barcoding, using unique molecular identifiers to normalize TCRbeta repertoire quantification. TCRdb ran its own pipeline on the public reads, namely fastp trimming at Q25 and MiXCR clone calling, and kept in-frame beta chains. Each entry merges the rows of one CDR3 protein and shows their most common DNA and genes. The sample table lists 350,000 to 500,000 distinct CDR3 sequences, 43% of them with a count of one. In total, the top ten clones hold roughly a quarter of the sample. The treatment or condition tag for this specimen amounts to: allogeneic hematopoietic cell transplantation with graft depleted of TCRalphabeta T cells and CD19 B cells.

Sample: PBMCs, taken before TCRalphabeta/CD19-depleted stem cell transplant. All receptors come from a girl between 2 and 10 years old with aplastic anemia, due to receive a stem cell transplant.

The chain's CDR3 is CASSFKTVPNEQFF. The CDR3 DNA sequence: TGTGCCAGCAGTTTCAAGACAGTTCCCAATGAGCAGTTCTTC. The gene calls are TRBV6-5 and TRBJ2-1; weak D call: TRBD1 (5 bases). Germline CDR1 is MNHEY and CDR2 is SVGAGI. V was trimmed by 4 bases and J by 6 bases, leaving 13 bases between them. The CDR3 has 14 amino acids.

The V and J genes are TRBV4-1 and TRBJ2-3; 7 nucleotides agree with TRBD2. V trimming: 1 base; J trimming: 5 bases; junction bases outside the gene matches: 0. The CDR3 spans 13 residues. Germline V gene data show CDR1 as MGHRA and CDR2 as YSYEKL. The CDR3 is CASSQAGGDTQYF. For the CDR3, the DNA is TGCGCCAGCAGCCAAGCGGGGGGAGATACGCAGTATTTT.

The V and J genes are TRBV28 and TRBJ2-5; no clear D gene. Germline CDR1 MDHEN, CDR2 SYDVKM. CDR3 size: 11 residues. V lost 6 bases and J lost 7, with 9 bases in between. Here the CDR3 reads CASSRVGTQYF. The DNA for the CDR3 is TGTGCCAGCAGCCGAGTCGGGACCCAGTACTTC.

This clonotype was counted a few times. V is TRBV12-5 and J is TRBJ1-1; 8 positions match TRBD1. Germline CDR1 reads LGHNT; CDR2 reads FRNRAP. The junction had 15 bases not matched to a gene; V was cut back by 5 bases and J by 1 base. CDR3 size: 18 residues. CDR3: CASGPGPLTGDGNTEAFF. For the CDR3, the DNA is TGTGCTAGTGGTCCCGGACCATTGACAGGGGATGGGAACACTGAAGCTTTCTTT. Complete variable domain (other parts from reference TRBV12-5 and TRBJ1-1): DARVTQTPRHKVTEMGQEVTMRCQPILGHNTVFWYRQTMMQGLELLAYFRNRAPLDDSGMPKDRFSAEMPDATLATLKIQPSEPRDSAVYFCASGPGPLTGDGNTEAFFGQGTRLTVV.

The chain carries TRBV7-9 and TRBJ2-3; a weak D match, TRBD2 (6 bases). The CDR3 is made up of 17 amino acids. Germline V gene sequence: CDR1 SEHNR, CDR2 FQNEAQ (reference sequence). With 5 bases removed from V and 1 base from J, the gap between germline ends came to 19 bases. CDR3 amino acids: CASSPPLGGDGTDTQYF. The CDR3 DNA sequence: TGTGCCAGCAGCCCCCCACTCGGAGGGGATGGCACAGATACGCAGTATTTT. Filled out from reference TRBV7-9 and TRBJ2-3, the complete variable domain reads DTGVSQNPRHKITKRGQNVTFRCDPISEHNRLYWYRQTLGQGPEFLTYFQNEAQLEKSRLLSDRFSAERPKGSFSTLEIQRTEQGDSAMYLCASSPPLGGDGTDTQYFGPGTRLTVL.

This clonotype was detected ten times or more. The chain is built from TRBV10-3 and TRBJ2-1, with D hard to call. The germline gives CDR1 ENHRY, CDR2 SYGVKD. CDR3 length: 15 amino acids. Trimming removed 6 bases from V and 3 bases from J, with 15 bases in between. The CDR3 sequence: CAIRGVGPGYNEQFF. DNA of the CDR3: TGTGCCATCAGGGGTGTAGGGCCAGGCTACAATGAGCAGTTCTTC.

This chain uses TRBV4-1 with TRBJ2-5; D might be TRBD1 (5 bases). V lost 0 bases and J lost 4, with 21 bases in between. The CDR3 has 18 amino acids. From germline, CDR1 is MGHRA and CDR2 YSYEKL. CDR3 residues: CASSQDPKIAGAPETQYF. DNA for the CDR3: TGCGCCAGCAGCCAAGATCCCAAAATTGCTGGGGCCCCAGAGACCCAGTACTTC.

The CDR3 DNA reads as TGTGCCAGCAGGGACGACGGACGCCGAGCCTACGAGCAGTACTTC. Its protein product is CASRDDGRRAYEQYF. V usage is TRBV28 and J usage is TRBJ2-7; D unclear. Germline-derived CDR1 and CDR2 are MDHEN and SYDVKM. V dropped 6 bases and J dropped 2 bases, with 17 bases sitting between them. The CDR3 runs 15 residues.

The chain uses TRBV4-1 and TRBJ2-1, with 8 positions matching TRBD2. This CDR3 contains 14 residues. V lost 2 bases, J lost 3 bases, and 0 bases stayed unmatched. Germline V gene lookup returns CDR1 MGHRA and CDR2 YSYEKL. The CDR3 here is CASSQSGSYNEQFF. CDR3 coding DNA: TGCGCCAGCAGCCAAAGCGGGAGCTACAATGAGCAGTTCTTC.

This clonotype showed up many times. The V and J genes are TRBV5-1 and TRBJ2-1, with D possibly matching TRBD2 (6 bases). The CDR3 is 17 residues long. Trimming removed 3 bases from V and 5 bases from J, with 21 bases in between. From germline, CDR1 is SGHRS and CDR2 YFSETQ. The CDR3 DNA follows: TGCGCCAGCAGCTCGCAACTAACTAGCCACGTTAACAATGAGCAGTTCTTC. Translation gives CASSSQLTSHVNNEQFF.

Concerning this clonotype: Being one base from a much bigger clone, this may be a read error. This chain connects TRBV12-3 or TRBV12-4 to TRBJ2-5, with D perhaps TRBD1 (6 bases). With 4 bases removed from V and 8 bases from J, the gap between germline ends came to 14 bases. The CDR3 has 13 residues. The CDR3: CASSSRQGCTQYF. The CDR3 DNA sequence: TGTGCCAGCAGTTCCCGCCAGGGGTGCACCCAGTACTTC.

This clonotype appeared many times. V gene TRBV5-1 combines with J gene TRBJ1-1; D remains unclear. V lost 2 bases to trimming and J lost 0 bases, with 8 bases between them. CDR3 length: 14 residues. Per the germline V gene, CDR1 is SGHRS and CDR2 is YFSETQ. CDR3 sequence (DNA): TGCGCCAGCAGCTTAATTACGATGAACACTGAAGCTTTCTTT. Translated, it gives CASSLITMNTEAFF.

This clonotype came up a few times. This chain joins TRBV5-1 and TRBJ1-2; 9 bases align to TRBD1. The CDR3 runs 13 residues. The V gene end was trimmed by 3 bases and the J gene end by 8 bases; junction bases not matched to a gene: 5. CDR1 SGHRS and CDR2 YFSETQ come from the germline V gene. This chain's CDR3 is CASSYNRGQGYTF. The CDR3 bases are TGCGCCAGCAGCTACAACAGGGGGCAGGGCTACACCTTC.

The rearrangement links TRBV5-1 to TRBJ1-1, with 8 bases matching TRBD1. Germline V gene data show CDR1 as SGHRS and CDR2 as YFSETQ. V was pared by 0 bases and J by 7 bases, with 2 bases of the junction left unmatched. The CDR3 extends over 13 amino acids. CDR3 nucleotides: TGCGCCAGCAGCTTGGTACAGGGGGATGAAGCTTTCTTT. Residues: CASSLVQGDEAFF.

This clonotype has only one observation. A clone one base away is much larger, so this may be a read error. The chain recombines TRBV7-9 with TRBJ2-7, with no clear D. The CDR3 runs 12 residues. Germline CDR1 SEHNR, CDR2 FQNEAQ (reference sequence). CDR3: CATSPWVDEQYF. CDR3 bases: TGTGCCACCAGCCCATGGGTCGACGAGCAGTACTTC.

This clonotype was seen a few times. V is TRBV4-1 and J is TRBJ2-7, with TRBD2 matching 7 bases. The length of the CDR3 is 16 residues. The V segment lost 0 bases and the J segment 0 bases; nucleotides outside the gene matches: 5. Looked up from germline, CDR1 is MGHRA and CDR2 is YSYEKL. CDR3 DNA sequence: TGCGCCAGCAGCCAAGATCGGGGGGAGGGCTCCTACGAGCAGTACTTC. It yields the protein CASSQDRGEGSYEQYF.

This clonotype was detected only a few times. The chain combines TRBV14 with TRBJ2-3, with 7 bases fitting TRBD1. The V gene end was trimmed by 4 bases and the J gene end by 0 bases; junction bases not matched to a gene: 13. The CDR3 loop spans 18 amino acids. Looked up from germline, CDR1 is SGHDN and CDR2 is FVKESK. CDR3 DNA sequence: TGTGCCAGCAGCCGACCGGGACAGCATAAGACTAGCACAGATACGCAGTATTTT. It specifies CASSRPGQHKTSTDTQYF. Full variable domain (rest looked up from reference TRBV14 and TRBJ2-3): EAGVTQFPSHSVIEKGQTVTLRCDPISGHDNLYWYRRVMGKEIKFLLHFVKESKQDESGMPNNRFLAERTGGTYSTLKVQPAELEDSGVYFCASSRPGQHKTSTDTQYFGPGTRLTVL.

The chain employs TRBV7-2 and TRBJ2-1; perhaps D is TRBD1 or TRBD2 (6 bases each). Germline lookup yields CDR1 SGHTA and CDR2 FQGNSA. Trimming removed 3 bases from V and 8 bases from J, with 14 bases in between. The CDR3 loop spans 14 amino acids. In DNA form, the CDR3 reads TGTGCCAGCAGCTTTACGGGGGCGTTTTATGAGCAGTTCTTC. Translating gives CASSFTGAFYEQFF. The full variable domain, with the rest looked up from reference TRBV7-2 and TRBJ2-1, is GAGVSQSPSNKVTEKGKDVELRCDPISGHTALYWYRQSLGQGLEFLIYFQGNSAPDKSGLPSDRFSAERTGGSVSTLTIQRTQQEDSAVYLCASSFTGAFYEQFFGPGTRLTVL.

This clonotype was counted a few times. The chain recombines TRBV20-1 with TRBJ2-1; 14 bases line up with TRBD2. The CDR3 spans 17 residues. The germline V gene has CDR1 DFQATT and CDR2 SNEGSKA (reference sequence). Trimming took 6 bases from V and 6 from J; bases not matched to a gene: 13. The CDR3 loop reads CSARPGLAGEDRNEQFF. The CDR3 DNA reads TGCAGTGCGCGGCCGGGACTAGCGGGAGAGGATCGCAATGAGCAGTTCTTC.

This clonotype has just a few counts. This rearrangement joins TRBV7-9 to TRBJ1-1, with 9 bases fitting TRBD1. With 5 bases clipped from V and 8 bases from J, the junction kept 3 bases outside the gene matches. The CDR3 contains 12 residues. Germline CDR1 reads SEHNR; CDR2 reads FQNEAQ (reference sequence). This CDR3 is CASSATGGEAFF. CDR3 DNA sequence: TGTGCCAGCAGCGCGACAGGGGGAGAAGCTTTCTTT.

The chain carries TRBV7-7 and TRBJ2-2; TRBD2 aligns across 11 bases. The V and J ends lost 3 bases and 6 bases, in that order; junction bases with no gene match: 6. CDR3 length: 16 residues. CDR1 is SSHAT and CDR2 is FNYEAQ in the germline V gene (reference sequence). The CDR3 sequence: CASSLGLAELSGELFF. The CDR3 DNA is TGTGCCAGCAGCTTGGGACTAGCGGAGCTTTCCGGGGAGCTGTTTTTT.